The TCR beta chain described here comes from a study of T cell responses to AZD1222 COVID-19 vaccine. Notes on the study in general: Sampling captured repertoires only after the peak T cell response. Along spike, vaccine-associated CD4 TCRs were found throughout, with dominance at 160-218 and 743-854.

Second-dose intervals of approximately 4 or approximately 12 weeks were pooled. The sample holds one count of this clone. The antigen is undetermined. The CDR3 runs 14 residues. CDR1 is SQVTM, CDR2 ANQGSEA, per germline. With 4 bases removed from V and 5 bases from J, the gap between germline ends came to 16 bases. Libraries were prepared by immunoSEQ multiplex PCR; TCRdb keeps only in-frame clonotypes and omits some of them. Of more than 150,000 clones in the sample, roughly nine tenths were seen once. The TCR sequence derives from an adult who received the AZD1222 COVID-19 vaccine. This chain joins TRBV29-1 and TRBJ2-3, with D unclear. The starting material was peripheral blood, obtained 28 days after the second AZD1222 dose. The CDR3 DNA is TGCAGCGTTGTAGGGATAAACTTAGGAGATACGCAGTATTTT. Amino acid sequence: CSVVGINLGDTQYF.